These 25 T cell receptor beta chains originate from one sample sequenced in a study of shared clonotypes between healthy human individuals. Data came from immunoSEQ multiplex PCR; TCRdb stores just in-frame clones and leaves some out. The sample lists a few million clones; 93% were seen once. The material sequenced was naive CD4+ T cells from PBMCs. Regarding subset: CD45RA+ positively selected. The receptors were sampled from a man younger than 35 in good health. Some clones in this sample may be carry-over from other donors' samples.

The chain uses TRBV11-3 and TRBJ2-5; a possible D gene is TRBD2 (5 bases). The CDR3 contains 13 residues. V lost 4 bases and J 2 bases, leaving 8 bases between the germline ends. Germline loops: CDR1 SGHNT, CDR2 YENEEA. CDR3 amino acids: CASSSGIQETQYF. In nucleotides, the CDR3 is TGTGCCAGCAGCTCCGGGATTCAAGAGACCCAGTACTTC. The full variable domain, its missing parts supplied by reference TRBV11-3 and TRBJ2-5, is EAGVVQSPRYKIIEKKQPVAFWCNPISGHNTLYWYLQNLGQGPELLIRYENEEAVDDSQLPKDRFSAERLKGVDSTLKIQPAELGDSAVYLCASSSGIQETQYFGPGTRLLVL.

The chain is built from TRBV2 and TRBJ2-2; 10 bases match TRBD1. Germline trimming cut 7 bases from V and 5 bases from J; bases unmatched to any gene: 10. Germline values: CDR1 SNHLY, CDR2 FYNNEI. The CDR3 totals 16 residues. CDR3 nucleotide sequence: TGTGCCAGCAACACGTTTGACAGGGGGCGTACCGGGGAGCTGTTTTTT. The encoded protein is CASNTFDRGRTGELFF.

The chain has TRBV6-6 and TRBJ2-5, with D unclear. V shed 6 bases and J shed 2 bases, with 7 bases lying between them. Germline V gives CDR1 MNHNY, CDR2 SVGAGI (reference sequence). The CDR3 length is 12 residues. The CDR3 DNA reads TGTGCCAGCAGAGGAGCTCAAGAGACCCAGTACTTC. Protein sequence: CASRGAQETQYF.

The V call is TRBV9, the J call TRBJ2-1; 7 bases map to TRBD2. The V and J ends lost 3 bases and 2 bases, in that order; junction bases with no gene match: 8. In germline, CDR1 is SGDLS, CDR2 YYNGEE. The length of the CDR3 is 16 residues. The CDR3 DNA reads TGTGCCAGCAGCGCGGGAGGCGGGAGCACCTACAATGAGCAGTTCTTC. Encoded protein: CASSAGGGSTYNEQFF.

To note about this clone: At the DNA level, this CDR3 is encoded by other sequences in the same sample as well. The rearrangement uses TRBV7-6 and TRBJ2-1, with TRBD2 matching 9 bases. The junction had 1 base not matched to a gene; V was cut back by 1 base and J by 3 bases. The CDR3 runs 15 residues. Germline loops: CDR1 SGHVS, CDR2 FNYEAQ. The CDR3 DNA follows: TGTGCCAGCAGCTTAGGACTAGCGGTCTACAATGAGCAGTTCTTC. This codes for CASSLGLAVYNEQFF.

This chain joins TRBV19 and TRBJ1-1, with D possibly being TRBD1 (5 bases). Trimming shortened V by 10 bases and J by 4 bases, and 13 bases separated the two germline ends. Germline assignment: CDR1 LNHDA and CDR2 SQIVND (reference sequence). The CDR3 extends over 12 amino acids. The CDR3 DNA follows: TGTGCCATCTCGAAGGGGTCCACTGAAGCTTTCTTT. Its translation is CAISKGSTEAFF.

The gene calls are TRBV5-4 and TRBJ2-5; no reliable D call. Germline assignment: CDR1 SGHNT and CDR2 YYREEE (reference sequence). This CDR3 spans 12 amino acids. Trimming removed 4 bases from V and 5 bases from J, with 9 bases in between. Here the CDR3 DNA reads TGTGCCAGCAGCGCCCCTGGGGAGACCCAGTACTTC. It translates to CASSAPGETQYF.

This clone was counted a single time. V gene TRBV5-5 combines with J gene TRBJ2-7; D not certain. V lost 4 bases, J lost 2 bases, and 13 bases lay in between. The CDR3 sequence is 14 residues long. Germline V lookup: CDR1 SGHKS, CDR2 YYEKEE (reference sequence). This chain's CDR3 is CASSPADRPYEQYF. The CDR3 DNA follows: TGTGCCAGCAGCCCCGCGGACCGTCCCTACGAGCAGTACTTC.

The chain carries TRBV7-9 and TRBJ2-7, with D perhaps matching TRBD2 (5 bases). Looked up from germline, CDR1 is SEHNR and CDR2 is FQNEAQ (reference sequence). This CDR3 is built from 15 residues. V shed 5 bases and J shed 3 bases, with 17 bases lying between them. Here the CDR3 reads CASSLRVRGIYEQYF. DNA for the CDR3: TGTGCCAGCAGCCTAAGGGTGAGAGGGATCTACGAGCAGTACTTC.

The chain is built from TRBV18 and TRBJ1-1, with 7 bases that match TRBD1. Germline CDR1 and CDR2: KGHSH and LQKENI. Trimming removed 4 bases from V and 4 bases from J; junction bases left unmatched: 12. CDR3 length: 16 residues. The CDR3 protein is CASSLTGSGGVTEAFF. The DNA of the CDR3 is TGTGCCAGCTCACTGACAGGGTCCGGGGGGGTCACTGAAGCTTTCTTT.

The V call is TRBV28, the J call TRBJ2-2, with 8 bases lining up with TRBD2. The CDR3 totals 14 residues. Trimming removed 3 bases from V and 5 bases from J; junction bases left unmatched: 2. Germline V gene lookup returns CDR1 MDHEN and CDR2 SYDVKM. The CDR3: CASSFSGRTGELFF. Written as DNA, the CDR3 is TGTGCCAGCAGTTTCAGCGGGAGAACCGGGGAGCTGTTTTTT.

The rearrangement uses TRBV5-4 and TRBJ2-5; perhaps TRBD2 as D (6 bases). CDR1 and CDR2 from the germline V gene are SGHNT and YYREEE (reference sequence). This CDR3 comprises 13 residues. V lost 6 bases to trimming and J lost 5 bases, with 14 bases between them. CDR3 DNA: TGTGCCAGCACCCTGGGGGGTTCCGAGACCCAGTACTTC. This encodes CASTLGGSETQYF.

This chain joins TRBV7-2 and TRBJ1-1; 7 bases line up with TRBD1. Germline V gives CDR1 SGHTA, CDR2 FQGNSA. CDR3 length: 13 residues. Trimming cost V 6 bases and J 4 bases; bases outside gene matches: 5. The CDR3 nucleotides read TGTGCCAGCAGAACAGGGGCCCTCACTGAAGCTTTCTTT. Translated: CASRTGALTEAFF.

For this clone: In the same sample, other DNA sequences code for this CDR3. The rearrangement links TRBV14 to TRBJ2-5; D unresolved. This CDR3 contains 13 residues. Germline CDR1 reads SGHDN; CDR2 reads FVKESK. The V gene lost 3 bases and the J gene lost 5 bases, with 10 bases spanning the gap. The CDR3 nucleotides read TGTGCCAGCAGCCAGTCCCTGGTGGAGACCCAGTACTTC. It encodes CASSQSLVETQYF.

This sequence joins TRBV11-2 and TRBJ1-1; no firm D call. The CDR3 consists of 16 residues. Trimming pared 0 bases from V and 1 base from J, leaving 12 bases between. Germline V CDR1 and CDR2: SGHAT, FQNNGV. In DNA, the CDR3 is TGTGCCAGCAGCTTAGATAGTTGGCAGGCGAACACTGAAGCTTTCTTT. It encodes CASSLDSWQANTEAFF.

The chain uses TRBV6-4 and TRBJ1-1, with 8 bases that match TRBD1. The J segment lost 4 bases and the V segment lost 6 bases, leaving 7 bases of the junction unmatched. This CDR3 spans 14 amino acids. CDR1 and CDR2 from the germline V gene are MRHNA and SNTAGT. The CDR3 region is CASRAGGGGTEAFF. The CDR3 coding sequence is TGTGCCAGCAGAGCAGGGGGCGGCGGCACTGAAGCTTTCTTT.

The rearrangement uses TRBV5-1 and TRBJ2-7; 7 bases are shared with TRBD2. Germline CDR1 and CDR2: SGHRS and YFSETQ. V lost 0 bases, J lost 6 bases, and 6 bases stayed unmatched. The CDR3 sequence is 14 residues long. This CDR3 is CASSLVREAGEQYF. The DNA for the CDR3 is TGCGCCAGCAGCTTGGTACGGGAGGCTGGCGAGCAGTACTTC.

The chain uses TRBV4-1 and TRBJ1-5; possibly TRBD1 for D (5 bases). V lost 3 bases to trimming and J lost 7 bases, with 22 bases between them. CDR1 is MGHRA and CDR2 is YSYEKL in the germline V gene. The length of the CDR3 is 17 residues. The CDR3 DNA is TGCGCCAGCAGCCAGAGGGGTTCCCCTCGGTTGGACCAGCCCCAGCATTTT. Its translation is CASSQRGSPRLDQPQHF.

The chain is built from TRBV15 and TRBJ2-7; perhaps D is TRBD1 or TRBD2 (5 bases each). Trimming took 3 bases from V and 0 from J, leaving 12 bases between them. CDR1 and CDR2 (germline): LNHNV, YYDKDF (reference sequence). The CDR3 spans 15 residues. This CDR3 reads CATSSGTYSSYEQYF. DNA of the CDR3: TGTGCCACCAGCAGCGGGACGTACAGCTCCTACGAGCAGTACTTC.

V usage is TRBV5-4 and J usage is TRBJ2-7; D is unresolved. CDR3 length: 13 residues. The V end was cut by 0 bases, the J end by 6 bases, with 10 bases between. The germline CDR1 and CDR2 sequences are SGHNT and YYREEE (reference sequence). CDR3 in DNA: TGTGCCAGCAGCTTGGTGGGTAGATCCGAGCAGTACTTC. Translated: CASSLVGRSEQYF.

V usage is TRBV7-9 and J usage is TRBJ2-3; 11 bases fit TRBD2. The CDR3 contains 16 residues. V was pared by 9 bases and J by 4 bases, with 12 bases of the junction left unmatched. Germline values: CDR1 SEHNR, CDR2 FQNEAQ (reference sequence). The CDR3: CARGKLAGGSADTQYF. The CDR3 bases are TGTGCCAGGGGGAAGCTAGCGGGAGGATCGGCAGATACGCAGTATTTT.

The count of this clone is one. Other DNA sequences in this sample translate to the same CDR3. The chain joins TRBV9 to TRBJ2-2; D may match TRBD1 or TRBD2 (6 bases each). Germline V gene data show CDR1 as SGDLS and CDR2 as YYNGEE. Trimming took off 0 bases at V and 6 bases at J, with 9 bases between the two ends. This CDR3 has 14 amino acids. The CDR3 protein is CASSVVGGPGELFF. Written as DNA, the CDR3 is TGTGCCAGCAGCGTAGTGGGGGGCCCCGGGGAGCTGTTTTTT.

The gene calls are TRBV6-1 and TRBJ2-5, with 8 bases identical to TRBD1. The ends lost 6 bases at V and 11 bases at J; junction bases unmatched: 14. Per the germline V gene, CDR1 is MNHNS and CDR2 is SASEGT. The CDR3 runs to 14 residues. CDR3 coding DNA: TGTGCCAGCAGCGCCTCCAGACAGGGGATTCGGCAGTACTTC. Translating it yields CASSASRQGIRQYF.

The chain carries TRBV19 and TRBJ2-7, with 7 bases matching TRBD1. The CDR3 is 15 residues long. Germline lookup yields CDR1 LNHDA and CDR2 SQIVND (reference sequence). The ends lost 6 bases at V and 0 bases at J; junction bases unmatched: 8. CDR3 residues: CASSATGVSSYEQYF. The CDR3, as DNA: TGTGCCAGTAGCGCTACAGGGGTGAGCTCCTACGAGCAGTACTTC.

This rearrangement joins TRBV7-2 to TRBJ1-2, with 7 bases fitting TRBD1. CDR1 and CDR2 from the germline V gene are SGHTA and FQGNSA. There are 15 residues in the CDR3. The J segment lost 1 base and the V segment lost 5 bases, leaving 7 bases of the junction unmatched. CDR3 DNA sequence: TGTGCCAGCAGCGCCCGGGACAGAAGTAACTATGGCTACACCTTC. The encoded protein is CASSARDRSNYGYTF.